This T cell receptor beta chain was sequenced for a study of T cell responses to AZD1222 COVID-19 vaccine. Trimming shortened V by 0 bases and J by 6 bases, and 10 bases separated the two germline ends. CDR1 SGDLS and CDR2 YYNGEE come from the germline V gene. The CDR3 loop spans 14 amino acids. The protocol was immunoSEQ multiplex PCR, while the TCRdb copy is restricted to in-frame clones and leaves out a portion. Altogether some 130,000 clones are present, just under 95% being singletons, with the ten largest covering 0.85% to 1.2%. The source material was peripheral blood, sampled 28 days after the second AZD1222 dose. The TCR sequence derives from an adult who received the AZD1222 COVID-19 vaccine. The chain combines TRBV9 with TRBJ2-1, with a possible D match to TRBD2 (6 bases). CDR3 region: CASSVGGNSNEQFF. The CDR3 DNA sequence: TGTGCCAGCAGCGTAGGCGGGAATAGCAATGAGCAGTTCTTC.